This T cell receptor (beta chain) was obtained from a study of T-cell reconstitution after alpha-beta-depleted transplantation in children. Study-wide results and limits: One year post-transplant, T-cell counts and diversity were largely derived from T cells produced anew.

This clonotype was recorded at least ten times. Its specificity is unknown. Unique molecular identifiers were used in preparing the TCRbeta library. One entry per CDR3 protein, called by TCRdb with MiXCR from the PCR reads. The sample contains around 15,000 distinct CDR3 sequences, around 5% of which appear only once. The CDR3 sequence is 18 residues long. Germline V CDR1 and CDR2: DFQATT, SNEGSKA (reference sequence). Trimming removed 2 bases from V and 0 bases from J, with 19 bases in between. The input for sequencing was PBMCs, taken before TCRalphabeta/CD19-depleted stem cell transplant. The rearrangement uses TRBV20-1 and TRBJ2-2; a weak D match, TRBD2 (5 bases). The TCR sequence derives from a boy aged 5-17 years with acute lymphoblastic leukemia, due to receive a stem cell transplant. The CDR3 DNA reads as TGCAGTGCTAGAAAAAAGTCGGCCCGGGATTCGAACACCGGGGAGCTGTTTTTT. This sequence encodes CSARKKSARDSNTGELFF.